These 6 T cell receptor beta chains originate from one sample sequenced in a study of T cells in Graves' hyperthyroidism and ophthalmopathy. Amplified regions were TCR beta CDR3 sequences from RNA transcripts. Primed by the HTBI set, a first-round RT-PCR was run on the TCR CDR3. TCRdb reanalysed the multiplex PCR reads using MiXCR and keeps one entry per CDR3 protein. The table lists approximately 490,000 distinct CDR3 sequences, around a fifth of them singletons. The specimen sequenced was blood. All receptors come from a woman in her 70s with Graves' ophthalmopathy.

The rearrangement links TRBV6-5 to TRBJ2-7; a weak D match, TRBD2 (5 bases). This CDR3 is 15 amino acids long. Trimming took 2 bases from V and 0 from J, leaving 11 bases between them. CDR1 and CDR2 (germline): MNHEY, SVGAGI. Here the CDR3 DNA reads TGTGCCAGCAGTTACATTCGGACTGGCTCCTACGAGCAGTACTTC. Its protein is CASSYIRTGSYEQYF.

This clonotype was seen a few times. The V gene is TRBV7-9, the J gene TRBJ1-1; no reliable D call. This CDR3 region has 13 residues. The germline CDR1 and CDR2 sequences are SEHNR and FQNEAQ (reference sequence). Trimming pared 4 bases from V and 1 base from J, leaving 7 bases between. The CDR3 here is CASSSEANTEAFF. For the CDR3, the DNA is TGTGCCAGCAGCTCTGAAGCGAACACTGAAGCTTTCTTT.

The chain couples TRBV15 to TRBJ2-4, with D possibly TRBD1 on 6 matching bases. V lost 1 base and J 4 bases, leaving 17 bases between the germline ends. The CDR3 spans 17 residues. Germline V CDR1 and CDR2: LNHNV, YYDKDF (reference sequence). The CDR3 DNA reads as TGTGCCACCAGCAGAGCTCCTATGAGGACAGCTAAAAACATTCAGTACTTC. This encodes CATSRAPMRTAKNIQYF.

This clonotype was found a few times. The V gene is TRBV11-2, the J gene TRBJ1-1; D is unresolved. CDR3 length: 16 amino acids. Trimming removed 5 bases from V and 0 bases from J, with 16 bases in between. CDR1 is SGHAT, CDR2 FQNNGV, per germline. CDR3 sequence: CASSRHASRVNTEAFF. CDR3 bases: TGTGCCAGCAGCCGGCACGCTAGTCGTGTGAACACTGAAGCTTTCTTT.

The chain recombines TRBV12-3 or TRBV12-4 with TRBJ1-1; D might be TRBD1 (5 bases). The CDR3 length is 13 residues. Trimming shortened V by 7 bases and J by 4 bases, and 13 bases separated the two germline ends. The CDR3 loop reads CASTPRDSTEAFF. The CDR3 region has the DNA TGTGCCAGCACCCCCCGGGACTCCACTGAAGCTTTCTTT.

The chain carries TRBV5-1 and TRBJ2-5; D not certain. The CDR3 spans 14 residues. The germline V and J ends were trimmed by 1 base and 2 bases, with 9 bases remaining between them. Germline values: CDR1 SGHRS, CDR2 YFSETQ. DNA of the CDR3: TGCGCCAGCAGCTTGACGGCAGCTCAAGAGACCCAGTACTTC. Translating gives CASSLTAAQETQYF.